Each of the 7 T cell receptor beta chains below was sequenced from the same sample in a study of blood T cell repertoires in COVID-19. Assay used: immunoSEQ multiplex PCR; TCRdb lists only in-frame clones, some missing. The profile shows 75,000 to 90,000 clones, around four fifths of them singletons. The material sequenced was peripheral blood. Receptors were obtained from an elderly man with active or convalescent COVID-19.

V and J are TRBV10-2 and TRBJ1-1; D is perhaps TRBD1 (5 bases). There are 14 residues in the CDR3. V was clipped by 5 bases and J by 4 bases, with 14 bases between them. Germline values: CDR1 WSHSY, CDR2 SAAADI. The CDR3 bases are TGCGCCAGCAGTCCGGGGGTGACTGGCACTGAAGCTTTCTTT. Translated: CASSPGVTGTEAFF.

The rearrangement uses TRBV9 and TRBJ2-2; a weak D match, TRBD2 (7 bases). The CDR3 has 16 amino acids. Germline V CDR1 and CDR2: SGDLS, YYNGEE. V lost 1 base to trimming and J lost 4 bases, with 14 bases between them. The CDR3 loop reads CASSVRWEGGTGELFF. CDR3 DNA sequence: TGTGCCAGCAGCGTAAGGTGGGAGGGGGGCACCGGGGAGCTGTTTTTT.

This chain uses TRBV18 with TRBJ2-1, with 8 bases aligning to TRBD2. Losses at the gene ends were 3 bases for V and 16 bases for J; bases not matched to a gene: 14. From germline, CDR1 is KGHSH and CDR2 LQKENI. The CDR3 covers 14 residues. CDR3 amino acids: CASSPLDRTSFGFF. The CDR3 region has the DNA TGTGCCAGCTCACCCCTGGATAGGACTAGCTTCGGATTCTTC.

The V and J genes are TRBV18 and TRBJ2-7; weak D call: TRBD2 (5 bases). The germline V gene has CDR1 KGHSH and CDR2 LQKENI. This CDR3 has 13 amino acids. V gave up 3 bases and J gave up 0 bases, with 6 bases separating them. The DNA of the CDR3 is TGTGCCAGCTCACCGGGGAGCTCCTACGAGCAGTACGTC. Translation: CASSPGSSYEQYV.

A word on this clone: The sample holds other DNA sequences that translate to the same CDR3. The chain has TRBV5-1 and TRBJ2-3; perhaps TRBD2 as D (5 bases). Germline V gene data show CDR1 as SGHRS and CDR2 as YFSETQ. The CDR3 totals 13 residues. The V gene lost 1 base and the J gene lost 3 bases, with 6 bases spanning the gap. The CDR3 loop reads CASSLRGTDTQYF. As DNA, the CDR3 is TGCGCCAGCAGCTTGAGAGGGACAGATACGCAGTATTTT.

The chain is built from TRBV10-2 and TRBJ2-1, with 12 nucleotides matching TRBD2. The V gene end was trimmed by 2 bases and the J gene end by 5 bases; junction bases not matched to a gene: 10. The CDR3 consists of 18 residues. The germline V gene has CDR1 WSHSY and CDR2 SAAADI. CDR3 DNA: TGCGCCAGCAGTGAGCCGAGCCGACTAGCGGGGGTCCACAATGAGCAGTTCTTC. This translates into CASSEPSRLAGVHNEQFF.

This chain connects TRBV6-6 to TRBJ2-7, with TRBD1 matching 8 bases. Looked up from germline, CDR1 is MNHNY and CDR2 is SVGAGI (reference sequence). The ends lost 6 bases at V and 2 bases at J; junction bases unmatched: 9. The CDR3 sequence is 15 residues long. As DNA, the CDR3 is TGTGCCAGCAGGCCGTTCCGGGACAGGCCCTACGAGCAGTACGTC. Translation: CASRPFRDRPYEQYV.